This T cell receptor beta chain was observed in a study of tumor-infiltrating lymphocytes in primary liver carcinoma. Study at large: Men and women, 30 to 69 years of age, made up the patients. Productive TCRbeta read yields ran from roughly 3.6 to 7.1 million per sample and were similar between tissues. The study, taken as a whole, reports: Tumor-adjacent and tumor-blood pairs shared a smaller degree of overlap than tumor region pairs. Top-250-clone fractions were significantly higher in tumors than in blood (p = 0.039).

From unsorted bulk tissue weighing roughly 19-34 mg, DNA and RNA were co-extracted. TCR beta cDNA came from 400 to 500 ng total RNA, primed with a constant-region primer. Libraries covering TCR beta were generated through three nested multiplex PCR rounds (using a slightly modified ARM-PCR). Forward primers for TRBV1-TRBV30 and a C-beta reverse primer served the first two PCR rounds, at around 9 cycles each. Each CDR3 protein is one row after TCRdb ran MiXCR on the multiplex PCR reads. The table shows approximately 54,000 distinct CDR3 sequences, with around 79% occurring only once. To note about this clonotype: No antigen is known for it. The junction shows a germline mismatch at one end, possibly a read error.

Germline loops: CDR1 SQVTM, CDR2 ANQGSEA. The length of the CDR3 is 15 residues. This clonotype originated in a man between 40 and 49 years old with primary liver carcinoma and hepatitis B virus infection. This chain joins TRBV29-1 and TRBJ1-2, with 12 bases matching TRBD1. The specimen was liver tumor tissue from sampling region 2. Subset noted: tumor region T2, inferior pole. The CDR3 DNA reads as TGCGGCGTAGCCGGGACAGGGGGCGCTGCCTATAGCTACACCTTC. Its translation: CGVAGTGGAAYSYTF.